These 24 T cell receptor beta chains were all obtained from the same sample, sequenced in a study of beta chain features in type 1 diabetes. Antigens of these TCRs are unknown. Whole-study results and caveats: All four CD4+ subsets of Type 1 diabetes patients contained TCRB CDR3s that were moderately but significantly shorter.

Investigators reverse transcribed all isolated RNA, so they sequenced expressed TCRB transcripts. Here immunoSEQ multiplex PCR was the method, and the copy in TCRdb shows in-frame clones only, minus some. The table lists hundreds of thousands of clones, about an eighth of them singletons. Sequencing input: naive CD4+ T cells from blood. These receptors were collected from a young man with type 1 diabetes.

This clone has only a few counts. V gene TRBV7-9 combines with J gene TRBJ2-7; 7 nucleotides agree with TRBD1. Trimming at V came to 3 bases and at J to 6 bases, leaving 11 bases not matched to a gene. CDR3 length: 15 residues. CDR1 SEHNR and CDR2 FQNEAQ come from the germline V gene (reference sequence). The CDR3 spells CASSFAQGPLLEQYF. CDR3 nucleotides: TGTGCCAGCAGCTTTGCACAGGGGCCTCTACTCGAGCAGTACTTC.

This chain connects TRBV30 to TRBJ1-3; no definite D call. The CDR3 sequence is 14 residues long. With 6 bases removed from V and 4 bases from J, the gap between germline ends came to 16 bases. Per germline, CDR1 GTSNPN and CDR2 SVGIG (reference sequence). The CDR3 DNA is TGTGCCTGTACGTCAGTTGAAGGAGGAAACACCATATATTTT. Protein: CACTSVEGGNTIYF.

Comment on this clone: Compared with germline, one end of the junction differs, possibly owing to a read error. This sequence joins TRBV7-7 and TRBJ2-7; TRBD1 might be the D (6 bases). The CDR3 loop spans 14 amino acids. Germline values: CDR1 SSHAT, CDR2 FNYEAQ (reference sequence). The CDR3 DNA reads as TGTGCTAGCAGCTTAGGGGGTAACTCCTACGAGCAGTACTTC. Protein product: CASSLGGNSYEQYF.

The rearrangement joins TRBV5-1 to TRBJ1-2, with 8 bases that match TRBD1. The germline V gene has CDR1 SGHRS and CDR2 YFSETQ. The trim removed 3 bases at V and 7 bases at J, leaving 8 bases unmatched. This CDR3 is 14 amino acids long. CDR3 loop: CASSSGQGRGGYTF. In DNA, the CDR3 is TGCGCCAGCAGCTCCGGACAGGGTAGAGGTGGCTACACCTTC.

This clone was detected a few times. This chain uses TRBV30 with TRBJ2-7; 12 nucleotides line up with TRBD2. V lost 0 bases to trimming and J lost 9 bases; unmatched junction nucleotides: 6. Looked up from germline, CDR1 is GTSNPN and CDR2 is SVGIG (reference sequence). This CDR3 is 14 amino acids long. The CDR3 region has the DNA TGTGCCTGGAGTGTGGCTAGCGGGGGGGCTGTGCAGTACTTC. It encodes CAWSVASGGAVQYF.

This clone was found a few times. The chain couples TRBV9 to TRBJ1-1; D is uncertain. Trimming stripped 2 bases from V and 0 bases from J, with 8 bases between. The V gene's germline CDR1 is SGDLS and CDR2 YYNGEE. CDR3 length equals 14 residues. The CDR3 spells CASSVQLVNTEAFF. CDR3 nucleotide sequence: TGTGCCAGCAGCGTCCAACTTGTGAACACTGAAGCTTTCTTT.

This clone has just a few counts. The chain couples TRBV13 to TRBJ2-5, with 10 bases lining up with TRBD1. Germline CDR1 PRHDT, CDR2 FYEKMQ (reference sequence). CDR3 length: 17 residues. The V gene end was trimmed by 2 bases and the J gene end by 5 bases; junction bases not matched to a gene: 11. The CDR3 bases are TGTGCCAGCAGCTTATTAATCGGGACAGGGGTTGAGGAGACCCAGTACTTC. It codes for CASSLLIGTGVEETQYF. Using reference TRBV13 and TRBJ2-5 for the parts outside the CDR3, the full variable domain is AAGVIQSPRHLIKEKRETATLKCYPIPRHDTVYWYQQGPGQDPQFLISFYEKMQSDKGSIPDRFSAQQFSDYHSELNMSSLELGDSALYFCASSLLIGTGVEETQYFGPGTRLLVL.

The chain couples TRBV5-1 to TRBJ2-1; TRBD2 aligns across 9 bases. This CDR3 spans 15 amino acids. V lost 1 base and J lost 5; bases outside the gene matches: 4. Germline assignment: CDR1 SGHRS and CDR2 YFSETQ. The chain's CDR3 is CASSLFSGGNNEQFF. The CDR3 nucleotides read TGCGCCAGCAGCTTGTTTAGCGGGGGCAACAATGAGCAGTTCTTC.

This chain uses TRBV27 with TRBJ1-4; D is undetermined. With 5 bases removed from V and 8 bases from J, the gap between germline ends came to 15 bases. The CDR3 spans 14 residues. In germline, CDR1 is MNHEY, CDR2 SMNVEV (reference sequence). CDR3: CASSLTAGGEKLFF. CDR3 sequence (DNA): TGTGCCAGCAGTCTTACCGCCGGAGGCGAAAAACTGTTTTTT.

Notes on this clone: The same CDR3 can be traced to other DNA sequences in this sample. This chain uses TRBV29-1 with TRBJ2-7; D gene unclear. Germline CDR1 and CDR2: SQVTM and ANQGSEA. V was shortened by 4 bases and J by 2 bases, with 6 bases between the two germline ends. The length of the CDR3 is 11 residues. CDR3 coding DNA: TGCAGCGTTGGTACGGCCTACGAGCAGTACTTC. It encodes CSVGTAYEQYF.

There are a few counts of this clone. The chain uses TRBV6-5 and TRBJ1-1; D gene unclear. Germline lookup yields CDR1 MNHEY and CDR2 SVGAGI. This CDR3 has 14 amino acids. V lost 7 bases and J 4 bases, leaving 16 bases between the germline ends. The DNA for the CDR3 is TGTGCCAGCAACTCGGAGAGGCGAACCACTGAAGCTTTCTTT. Protein sequence: CASNSERRTTEAFF.

The CDR3 region is CASSEVGNTIYF. The CDR3 DNA follows: TGCGCCAGCAGTGAGGTTGGAAACACCATATATTTT. The V and J genes are TRBV10-2 and TRBJ1-3; D not resolved. The length of the CDR3 is 12 residues. V was cut by 2 bases and J by 3 bases, with 2 bases left in between. CDR1 is WSHSY, CDR2 SAAADI, per germline.

The chain employs TRBV5-1 and TRBJ1-1, with no clear D. The germline V gene encodes CDR1 SGHRS and CDR2 YFSETQ. Trimming removed 0 bases at V and 1 base at J, with 7 bases between. The CDR3 covers 14 residues. The CDR3 DNA follows: TGCGCCAGCAGCTTGGATCCGGCGAACACTGAAGCTTTCTTT. Amino acids: CASSLDPANTEAFF.

This clone occurred a few times. The chain combines TRBV25-1 with TRBJ1-5; D is ambiguous. The germline gives CDR1 MGHDK, CDR2 SYGVNS. This CDR3 is built from 13 residues. V lost 8 bases to trimming and J lost 0 bases, with 8 bases between them. The CDR3 DNA reads TGTGCCAGCCAGCTGTATAGCAATCAGCCCCAGCATTTT. Residues: CASQLYSNQPQHF. Supplemented by reference TRBV25-1 and TRBJ1-5, the full variable domain reads EADIYQTPRYLVIGTGKKITLECSQTMGHDKMYWYQQDPGMELHLIHYSYGVNSTEKGDLSSESTVSRIRTEHFPLTLESARPSHTSQYLCASQLYSNQPQHFGDGTRLSIL.

This clone turned up a few times. The chain joins TRBV23-1 to TRBJ2-3; a weak D match, TRBD1 (5 bases). TRBV23-1 is an open reading frame whose function is uncertain. Deletions cut 0 bases from V and 6 bases from J, with 25 bases between. CDR3 length: 19 residues. Here the CDR3 DNA reads TGCGCCAGCAGTCAATCGGAAAGGGGCAGGGATCCACCTCGGGATACGCAGTATTTT. Its protein is CASSQSERGRDPPRDTQYF.

V and J are TRBV12-5 and TRBJ2-7, with D unresolved. This CDR3 is 11 amino acids long. The ends were cut back, 6 bases at V and 4 bases at J, with 7 bases in the middle. CDR1 and CDR2 from the germline V gene are LGHNT and FRNRAP. DNA for the CDR3: TGTGCTAGTGGAGGCACGTACGAGCAGTACTTC. It yields the protein CASGGTYEQYF.

This clone appeared a few times. The V gene is TRBV15, the J gene TRBJ2-1, with 10 bases identical to TRBD2. Unmatched junction bases numbered 7, after V lost 7 bases and J lost 4 bases. The germline V gene encodes CDR1 LNHNV and CDR2 YYDKDF (reference sequence). This CDR3 is built from 15 residues. In nucleotides, the CDR3 is TGTGCCACCAAATCTCTAGCGGGGGAGTACAATGAGCAGTTCTTC. This encodes CATKSLAGEYNEQFF.

The V call is TRBV5-1, the J call TRBJ2-1; D is tentatively TRBD1 or TRBD2 (6 bases each). Germline-derived CDR1 and CDR2 are SGHRS and YFSETQ. With 1 base removed from V and 3 bases from J, the gap between germline ends came to 11 bases. The CDR3 has 15 residues. This CDR3 reads CASSLSGARYNEQFF. CDR3 bases: TGCGCCAGCAGCTTGTCGGGGGCCCGCTACAATGAGCAGTTCTTC.

The rearrangement links TRBV7-9 to TRBJ2-1; D is perhaps TRBD1 (6 bases). The V gene's germline CDR1 is SEHNR and CDR2 FQNEAQ (reference sequence). This CDR3 has 14 residues. V was clipped by 8 bases and J by 0 bases, with 11 bases between them. The chain's CDR3 is CASWGPLSYNEQFF. The CDR3, as DNA: TGTGCCAGCTGGGGGCCCCTCTCCTACAATGAGCAGTTCTTC.

The sample holds a few counts of this clone. The chain is built from TRBV30 and TRBJ2-7, with 12 positions matching TRBD2. Trimming cost V 1 base and J 9 bases; bases outside gene matches: 4. Germline assignment: CDR1 GTSNPN and CDR2 SVGIG (reference sequence). The CDR3 is 13 residues long. The CDR3 protein is CAWSGTSGEGQYF. In DNA form, the CDR3 reads TGTGCCTGGAGTGGGACTAGCGGGGAGGGGCAGTACTTC.

The rearrangement links TRBV7-9 to TRBJ2-4; D is tentatively TRBD1 or TRBD2 (5 bases each). V was shortened by 2 bases and J by 7 bases, with 12 bases between the two germline ends. The CDR3 totals 14 residues. CDR1 is SEHNR and CDR2 is FQNEAQ in the germline V gene (reference sequence). This CDR3 reads CASSLSGTLNIQYF. In nucleotides, the CDR3 is TGTGCCAGCAGCTTATCCGGGACCCTCAACATTCAGTACTTC.

The chain joins TRBV7-2 to TRBJ2-1; D is unresolved. V was clipped by 5 bases and J by 0 bases, with 17 bases between them. The CDR3 sequence is 17 residues long. Germline CDR1 is SGHTA and CDR2 is FQGNSA. The CDR3 sequence is CASSHHGAGGSYNEQFF. The CDR3 DNA is TGTGCCAGCAGCCACCACGGTGCAGGCGGCTCCTACAATGAGCAGTTCTTC.

This clone was recorded a few times. This chain connects TRBV20-1 to TRBJ2-3; D not resolved. V was clipped by 3 bases and J by 6 bases, with 7 bases between them. The CDR3 is made up of 11 amino acids. CDR1 DFQATT and CDR2 SNEGSKA come from the germline V gene (reference sequence). As DNA, the CDR3 is TGCAGTGCTAGTGGACCCGATACGCAGTATTTT. The encoded protein is CSASGPDTQYF.

V gene TRBV10-3 combines with J gene TRBJ2-1, with a possible D match to TRBD2 (5 bases). V lost 6 bases and J 5 bases, leaving 11 bases between the germline ends. The V gene's germline CDR1 is ENHRY and CDR2 SYGVKD. CDR3 length: 13 amino acids. The CDR3 DNA reads as TGTGCCATCAGCCCGGACGGGGACAATGAGCAGTTCTTC. This gives the protein CAISPDGDNEQFF.